The 26 T cell receptor beta chains listed next were all sequenced from one sample in a study of blood T cell repertoires in COVID-19. Data came from immunoSEQ multiplex PCR; TCRdb stores just in-frame clones and leaves some out. Of approximately 50,000 clones listed, about 87% are singletons. Sequencing input: peripheral blood. The receptor set was obtained from a man aged 50 to 59 with acute or convalescent COVID-19.

This clone was recorded only once. V gene TRBV5-1 combines with J gene TRBJ1-1; no definite D call. The V end lost 1 base, the J end lost 2 bases, and 6 bases lay between the germline ends. This CDR3 is 13 amino acids long. Germline V gene sequence: CDR1 SGHRS, CDR2 YFSETQ. CDR3 amino acids: CASSLQENTEAFF. The CDR3 bases are TGCGCCAGCAGCTTGCAGGAAAACACTGAAGCTTTCTTT.

This chain connects TRBV5-6 to TRBJ2-3; 12 bases agree with TRBD1. CDR1 and CDR2 (germline): SGHDT, YYEEEE. The CDR3 is 15 residues long. J gave up 9 bases and V 5 bases, and 10 bases lay outside the gene matches. The CDR3 loop reads CASRYRDRGLETQYF. CDR3 sequence (DNA): TGTGCCAGCAGGTACCGGGACAGGGGGCTTGAAACGCAGTATTTT.

This clone was counted a single time. The rearrangement uses TRBV14 and TRBJ2-3, with D hard to call. The V end lost 0 bases, the J end lost 3 bases, and 7 bases lay between the germline ends. The CDR3 runs to 14 residues. Germline lookup yields CDR1 SGHDN and CDR2 FVKESK. For the CDR3, the DNA is TGTGCCAGCAGCCAAGACAGTAATACAGATACGCAGTATTTT. Its protein product is CASSQDSNTDTQYF.

The chain links TRBV2 to TRBJ1-4, with 8 bases lining up with TRBD1. The CDR3 extends over 17 amino acids. The germline CDR1 and CDR2 sequences are SNHLY and FYNNEI. The ends lost 5 bases at V and 3 bases at J; junction bases unmatched: 11. The CDR3 protein is CASSPGTGETANEKLFF. The CDR3 nucleotides read TGTGCCAGCAGTCCCGGGACAGGAGAGACGGCTAATGAAAAACTGTTTTTT.

The chain couples TRBV5-1 to TRBJ2-1, with 12 bases that match TRBD2. Looked up from germline, CDR1 is SGHRS and CDR2 is YFSETQ. The ends lost 4 bases at V and 5 bases at J; junction bases unmatched: 4. The CDR3 spans 15 residues. The CDR3 DNA follows: TGCGCCAGCAGCCCTAGCGGGGGGGGAGACAATGAGCAGTTCTTC. Protein sequence: CASSPSGGGDNEQFF.

J is TRBJ2-1 and V is TRBV21-1; the table's D gene call, TRBD1, was not cross checked with the DNA. TRBV21-1 counts as a pseudogene. The CDR3 extends over 15 amino acids. As DNA, the CDR3 is TGTGCCAGCACTTTGCGGGGACAGGTTATGTATGAGCAGTTCTTC. It encodes CASTLRGQVMYEQFF.

This clone occurred once. The CDR3 reads CASSNRGASTEAFF. CDR3 in DNA: TGTGCCAGTAGTAACAGGGGGGCGAGCACTGAAGCTTTCTTT. The genes are TRBV19 and TRBJ1-1, with 8 bases matching TRBD1. The V segment lost 4 bases and the J segment 4 bases; nucleotides outside the gene matches: 5. CDR3 length: 14 residues. Germline CDR1 and CDR2: LNHDA and SQIVND (reference sequence).

The chain combines TRBV27 with TRBJ2-7, with a weak D call TRBD2 (6 bases). V lost 5 bases to trimming and J lost 6 bases, with 17 bases between them. The CDR3 totals 14 residues. The germline V gene has CDR1 MNHEY and CDR2 SMNVEV (reference sequence). CDR3 sequence (DNA): TGTGCCAGCAGTGTCGGACTAACGCCCCTCGAGCAGTACTTC. Amino acid sequence: CASSVGLTPLEQYF.

V gene TRBV5-8 combines with J gene TRBJ1-5; D gene uncertain. Germline CDR1 and CDR2: SGHTS and YDEGEE. Deletions cut 3 bases from V and 8 bases from J, with 15 bases between. The CDR3 contains 14 residues. The CDR3 loop reads CASSSWTAGEPQHF. In DNA, the CDR3 is TGTGCCAGCAGCTCCTGGACTGCTGGTGAGCCCCAGCATTTT.

This chain joins TRBV9 and TRBJ2-2; 9 nucleotides agree with TRBD2. The germline CDR1 and CDR2 sequences are SGDLS and YYNGEE. This CDR3 has 18 residues. After removal of 0 bases from V and 0 bases from J, the junction contained 6 bases not matched to a gene. The CDR3 DNA is TGTGCCAGCAGCGTAGGCAGCGGGGGGACAACGAACACCGGGGAGCTGTTTTTT. Its protein product is CASSVGSGGTTNTGELFF. Full variable domain (remainder filled in from reference TRBV9 and TRBJ2-2): DSGVTQTPKHLITATGQRVTLRCSPRSGDLSVYWYQQSLDQGLQFLIQYYNGEERAKGNILERFSAQQFPDLHSELNLSSLELGDSALYFCASSVGSGGTTNTGELFFGEGSRLTVL.

This chain links TRBV5-5 with TRBJ2-5, with 8 positions matching TRBD1. CDR3 size: 13 residues. The germline V gene encodes CDR1 SGHKS and CDR2 YYEKEE (reference sequence). The V and J ends lost 4 bases and 3 bases, in that order; junction bases with no gene match: 2. CDR3 loop: CASSLTGEETQYF. In DNA form, the CDR3 reads TGTGCCAGCAGCCTGACAGGGGAAGAGACCCAGTACTTC.

This chain connects TRBV5-1 to TRBJ2-2, with 11 nucleotides matching TRBD1. The CDR3 has 15 amino acids. V shed 2 bases and J 5 bases; nucleotides not matched to a gene: 2. CDR1 is SGHRS and CDR2 is YFSETQ in the germline V gene. CDR3 DNA sequence: TGCGCCAGCAGCTTCGGACAGGGGGCGACCGGGGAGCTGTTTTTT. Amino acid sequence: CASSFGQGATGELFF.

This clone was seen a single time. The chain links TRBV6-5 to TRBJ1-1, with 7 bases that match TRBD1. The junction had 12 bases not matched to a gene; V was cut back by 7 bases and J by 7 bases. CDR3 length: 14 amino acids. Germline V gene lookup returns CDR1 MNHEY and CDR2 SVGAGI. CDR3 sequence (DNA): TGTGCCAGCAATCCACCGGGACAGCCTCATGAAGCTTTCTTT. Amino acids: CASNPPGQPHEAFF.

V usage is TRBV6-2 or TRBV6-3 and J usage is TRBJ2-3; D possibly corresponds to TRBD1 (6 bases). This CDR3 has 16 residues. CDR1 MNHEY and CDR2 SVGEGT come from the germline V gene. The germline V and J ends were trimmed by 2 bases and 0 bases, with 12 bases remaining between them. The CDR3 sequence: CASSYPRDISTDTQYF. For the CDR3, the DNA is TGTGCCAGCAGTTACCCCCGGGACATCAGCACAGATACGCAGTATTTT.

The V call is TRBV7-6, the J call TRBJ2-5; 9 positions agree with TRBD1. The CDR3 sequence is 15 residues long. J lost 4 bases, V lost 4 bases, and 7 bases had no gene match. Germline values: CDR1 SGHVS, CDR2 FNYEAQ. CDR3: CASSSATGGVETQYF. In nucleotides, the CDR3 is TGTGCCAGCAGCTCAGCAACAGGGGGCGTAGAGACCCAGTACTTC.

The chain uses TRBV18 and TRBJ2-1, with D unclear. V was cut by 6 bases and J by 7 bases, with 10 bases left in between. The CDR3 is 12 amino acids. Germline CDR1 reads KGHSH; CDR2 reads LQKENI. The DNA for the CDR3 is TGTGCCAGCTCCACCACAGCTAATGAGCAGTTCTTC. Protein: CASSTTANEQFF.

The chain is built from TRBV5-6 and TRBJ2-2; 12 bases map to TRBD2. V lost 0 bases to trimming and J lost 5 bases; unmatched junction nucleotides: 2. The CDR3 spans 16 residues. CDR1 and CDR2 from the germline V gene are SGHDT and YYEEEE. The CDR3 DNA reads TGTGCCAGCAGCTTGGGGCTAGCGGGGGGGACCGGGGAGCTGTTTTTT. As protein: CASSLGLAGGTGELFF.

The chain combines TRBV19 with TRBJ2-1; 9 positions agree with TRBD1. The CDR3 covers 16 residues. Unmatched junction bases numbered 9, after V lost 5 bases and J lost 4 bases. Germline assignment: CDR1 LNHDA and CDR2 SQIVND (reference sequence). For the CDR3, the DNA is TGTGCCAGTAGTTTCGGAACAGGGGGCGCGTACAATGAGCAGTTCTTC. Translation gives CASSFGTGGAYNEQFF.

This chain uses TRBV19 with TRBJ2-5; D is perhaps TRBD1 (6 bases). CDR3 size: 15 residues. Per germline, CDR1 LNHDA and CDR2 SQIVND (reference sequence). The V and J ends lost 3 bases and 5 bases respectively, with 16 bases between them. In DNA, the CDR3 is TGTGCCAGTAGTATCCAGGGACACCTAATGGAGACCCAGTACTTC. This codes for CASSIQGHLMETQYF.

The chain combines TRBV12-5 with TRBJ2-7; TRBD1 aligns across 7 bases. Germline assignment: CDR1 LGHNT and CDR2 FRNRAP. V shed 7 bases, J shed 1 base, and the junction held 4 bases outside the gene matches. The CDR3 length is 13 residues. The CDR3 here is CASVGTESYEQYF. Here the CDR3 DNA reads TGTGCTAGTGTTGGGACAGAATCCTACGAGCAGTACTTC.

CDR3 residues: CASSPLSRQGPNEKLFF. CDR3 in DNA: TGTGCCAGCTCACCACTCTCCCGACAGGGGCCAAATGAAAAACTGTTTTTT. The genes are TRBV18 and TRBJ1-4; 8 nucleotides align to TRBD1. The germline V gene has CDR1 KGHSH and CDR2 LQKENI. Losses at the gene ends were 1 base for V and 5 bases for J; bases not matched to a gene: 9. The CDR3 covers 17 residues.

V and J are TRBV29-1 and TRBJ2-2, with D tentatively TRBD2 (5 bases). The germline gives CDR1 SQVTM, CDR2 ANQGSEA. V shed 4 bases and J shed 6 bases, with 9 bases lying between them. The CDR3 totals 12 residues. The CDR3 DNA sequence: TGCAGCGTTGGTTACGGGGCCGGGGAGCTGTTTTTT. Protein sequence: CSVGYGAGELFF.

The V and J genes are TRBV6-5 and TRBJ2-2, with TRBD2 matching 7 bases. The germline V gene encodes CDR1 MNHEY and CDR2 SVGAGI. The length of the CDR3 is 12 residues. DNA of the CDR3: TGTTTGACGGGGGGTAACACCGGGGAGCTGTTTTTT. Residues: CLTGGNTGELFF.

The chain is built from TRBV6-5 and TRBJ2-3; 8 bases are a match to TRBD2. This CDR3 has 15 amino acids. V lost 3 bases, J lost 0 bases, and 2 bases stayed unmatched. Germline V gene sequence: CDR1 MNHEY, CDR2 SVGAGI. The DNA for the CDR3 is TGTGCCAGCAGTTATAAGCGGGGGAGCACAGATACGCAGTATTTT. Protein product: CASSYKRGSTDTQYF.

J is TRBJ2-7 and V is TRBV3-1 (or the pseudogene TRBV3-2), with D perhaps matching TRBD2 (6 bases). Germline V gene data show CDR1 as LGHDT and CDR2 as YNNKEL (reference sequence). The CDR3 has 13 amino acids. Trimming removed 4 bases from V and 3 bases from J, with 10 bases in between. The CDR3, as DNA: TGTGCCAGCAGCCGGGACTTCTTCTACGAGCAGTACTTC. Amino acids: CASSRDFFYEQYF.

This clone came up once. V is TRBV2 and J is TRBJ2-3; 9 bases are a match to TRBD1. CDR3 size: 16 residues. The V gene's germline CDR1 is SNHLY and CDR2 FYNNEI. V lost 9 bases and J lost 0; bases outside the gene matches: 10. The CDR3 here is CASKRQGVTSTDTQYF. CDR3 bases: TGTGCCAGTAAACGACAGGGGGTCACTAGCACAGATACGCAGTATTTT.